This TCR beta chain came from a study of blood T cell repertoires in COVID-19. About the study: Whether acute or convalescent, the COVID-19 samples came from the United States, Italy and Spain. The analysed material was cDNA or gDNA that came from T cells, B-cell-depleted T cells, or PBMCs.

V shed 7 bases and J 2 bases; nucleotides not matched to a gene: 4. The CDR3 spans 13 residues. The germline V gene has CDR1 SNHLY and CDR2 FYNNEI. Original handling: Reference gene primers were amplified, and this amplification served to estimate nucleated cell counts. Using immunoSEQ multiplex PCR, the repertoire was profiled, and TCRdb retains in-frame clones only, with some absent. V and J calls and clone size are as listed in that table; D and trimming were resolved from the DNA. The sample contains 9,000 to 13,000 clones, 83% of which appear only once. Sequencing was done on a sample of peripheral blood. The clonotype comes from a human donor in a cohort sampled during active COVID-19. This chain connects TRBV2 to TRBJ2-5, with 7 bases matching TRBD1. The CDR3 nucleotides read TGTGCCAGCAAGGGGGCCCCTCAAGAGACCCAGTACTTC. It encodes CASKGAPQETQYF. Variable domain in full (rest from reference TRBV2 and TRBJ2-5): EPEVTQTPSHQVTQMGQEVILRCVPISNHLYFYWYRQILGQKVEFLVSFYNNEISEKSEIFDDQFSVERPDGSNFTLKIRSTKLEDSAMYFCASKGAPQETQYFGPGTRLLVL.